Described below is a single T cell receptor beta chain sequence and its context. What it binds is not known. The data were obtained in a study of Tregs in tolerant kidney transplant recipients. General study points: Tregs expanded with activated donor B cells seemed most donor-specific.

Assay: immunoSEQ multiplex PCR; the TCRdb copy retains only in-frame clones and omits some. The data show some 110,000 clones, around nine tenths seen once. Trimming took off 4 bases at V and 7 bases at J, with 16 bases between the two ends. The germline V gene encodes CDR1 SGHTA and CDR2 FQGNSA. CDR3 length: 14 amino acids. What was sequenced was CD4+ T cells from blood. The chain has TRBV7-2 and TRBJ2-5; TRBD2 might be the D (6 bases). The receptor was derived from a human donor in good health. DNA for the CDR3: TGTGCCAGCAGCTCGGGACTTATCGGGGGGACCCAGTACTTC. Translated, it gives CASSSGLIGGTQYF.